These 15 T cell receptor beta chains were sequenced from one sample in a study of cytomegalovirus exposure and HLA in healthy donors listed by TCRdb under 2017. Library preparation used the immunoSEQ multiplex PCR assay. For the multiplex PCR, a mixture combining 60 forward primers for TCR Vbeta segments and 13 reverse primers for TCR Jbeta segments was used. TCRdb retrieved this table from immuneACCESS and kept in-frame rearrangements only. Not all clones are present; in checked studies, unresolved V genes account for under half, and no reason is known for the remainder. The sample contains 150,000 or so clones, 84% of them found a single time. The leading ten clones occupy 0.38% of the sample. The sequencing sample was made of PBMCs. The origin of the receptors is a boy between 2 and 15 years old in good health and CMV-seronegative.

The rearrangement uses TRBV7-9 and TRBJ2-7; a weak D match, TRBD2 (5 bases). Deletions cut 4 bases from V and 0 bases from J, with 10 bases between. Germline CDR1 and CDR2: SEHNR and FQNEAQ (reference sequence). This CDR3 has 14 residues. CDR3 coding DNA: TGTGCCAGCAGCTCGGACTTCAGCTCCTACGAGCAGTACTTC. Amino acid sequence: CASSSDFSSYEQYF.

CDR3 region: CASSPPRGGTHNRSSNEQFF. CDR3 nucleotide sequence: TGTGCCAGCTCACCACCGAGGGGAGGTACGCATAATCGGTCATCAAATGAGCAGTTCTTC. V usage is TRBV18 and J usage is TRBJ2-1; perhaps TRBD2 as D (6 bases). Germline assignment: CDR1 KGHSH and CDR2 LQKENI. The CDR3 runs 20 residues. Trimming took 0 bases from V and 7 from J, leaving 28 bases between them.

The table lists this clone with a few counts. V and J are TRBV6-1 and TRBJ1-5, with TRBD1 identical over 9 bases. The CDR3 covers 15 residues. V lost 7 bases, J lost 4 bases, and 8 bases stayed unmatched. Germline V gene lookup returns CDR1 MNHNS and CDR2 SASEGT. CDR3 bases: TGTGCCAGCATTCCGACAGGGGGGTTAAATCAGCCCCAGCATTTT. Translation gives CASIPTGGLNQPQHF.

This clone was counted a few times. The chain employs TRBV10-3 and TRBJ2-6; 8 nucleotides match TRBD2. CDR1 ENHRY and CDR2 SYGVKD come from the germline V gene. The CDR3 totals 17 residues. V lost 11 bases, J lost 0 bases, and 12 bases stayed unmatched. The CDR3 DNA is TGTGCCGGCTCGGGAGGGCCCTTTAACTCTGGGGCCAACGTCCTGACTTTC. As protein: CAGSGGPFNSGANVLTF.

The V call is TRBV30, the J call TRBJ2-5; TRBD1 agrees at 7 bases. The V gene's germline CDR1 is GTSNPN and CDR2 SVGIG (reference sequence). The CDR3 is 13 amino acids. The ends lost 3 bases at V and 5 bases at J; junction bases unmatched: 6. This CDR3 reads CAWRSGGGETQYF. In DNA, the CDR3 is TGTGCCTGGAGATCAGGGGGTGGGGAGACCCAGTACTTC.

The chain links TRBV6-6 to TRBJ1-1; D is perhaps TRBD1 (6 bases). The CDR3 has 14 amino acids. CDR1 and CDR2 from the germline V gene are MNHNY and SVGAGI (reference sequence). The V end was cut by 9 bases, the J end by 1 base, with 15 bases between. CDR3 nucleotides: TGTGCCAGGGACAGCCCAAAGCCGAACACTGAAGCTTTCTTT. Protein sequence: CARDSPKPNTEAFF.

V and J are TRBV10-3 and TRBJ2-7; D uncertain. Germline lookup yields CDR1 ENHRY and CDR2 SYGVKD. The V end lost 5 bases, the J end lost 3 bases, and 17 bases lay between the germline ends. CDR3 size: 15 residues. In nucleotides, the CDR3 is TGTGCCATCAGTTCCTGGCAGGAAAGGAACTACGAGCAGTACTTC. This gives the protein CAISSWQERNYEQYF.

Only one count was recorded for this clone. The chain combines TRBV15 with TRBJ2-7; 11 bases are a match to TRBD2. The CDR3 length is 16 residues. V trimming: 0 bases; J trimming: 7 bases; junction bases outside the gene matches: 8. Germline assignment: CDR1 LNHNV and CDR2 YYDKDF (reference sequence). The CDR3, as DNA: TGTGCCACCAGCAGAGATTTAGGTAGCGGGAGGGGGGAGCAGTACTTC. Protein product: CATSRDLGSGRGEQYF.

The chain uses TRBV11-2 and TRBJ2-5; D unresolved. The CDR3 covers 13 residues. CDR1 SGHAT and CDR2 FQNNGV come from the germline V gene. Trimming removed 2 bases at V and 1 base at J, with 5 bases between. CDR3 in DNA: TGTGCCAGCAGCTTATCTGTCCAAGAGACCCAGTACTTC. Residues: CASSLSVQETQYF.

This clone appeared once. The gene calls are TRBV27 and TRBJ2-7, with D unclear. Germline V lookup: CDR1 MNHEY, CDR2 SMNVEV (reference sequence). The CDR3 totals 11 residues. Trimming pared 4 bases from V and 4 bases from J, leaving 5 bases between. The CDR3 DNA is TGTGCCAGCAGTTCCCATTACGAGCAGTACTTC. Translating it yields CASSSHYEQYF.

This chain joins TRBV10-1 and TRBJ1-1; 8 bases are shared with TRBD1. Germline V gene data show CDR1 as WNHNN and CDR2 as SYGVQD (reference sequence). V trimming: 4 bases; J trimming: 1 base; junction bases outside the gene matches: 11. CDR3 length: 17 amino acids. The CDR3 here is CASSVQGAPVGNTEAFF. CDR3 coding DNA: TGCGCCAGCAGTGTCCAGGGGGCGCCCGTTGGGAACACTGAAGCTTTCTTT.

The J gene is TRBJ2-1, the V gene TRBV2; tentatively, D is TRBD2 (5 bases). Germline V gene lookup returns CDR1 SNHLY and CDR2 FYNNEI. There are 13 residues in the CDR3. V was shortened by 7 bases and J by 3 bases, with 10 bases between the two germline ends. The CDR3 DNA follows: TGTGCCAGCATGGGCGGACTCTACAATGAGCAGTTCTTC. Amino acids: CASMGGLYNEQFF.

The rearrangement joins TRBV5-1 to TRBJ2-7, with D possibly matching TRBD2 (5 bases). This CDR3 is 14 amino acids long. V was shortened by 2 bases and J by 2 bases, with 11 bases between the two germline ends. In germline, CDR1 is SGHRS, CDR2 YFSETQ. The chain's CDR3 is CASSFEGSTYEQYF. CDR3 nucleotides: TGCGCCAGCAGCTTTGAGGGTTCTACCTACGAGCAGTACTTC.

The chain carries TRBV4-1 and TRBJ2-1, with D perhaps TRBD2 (6 bases). Trimming pared 6 bases from V and 4 bases from J, leaving 16 bases between. The V gene's germline CDR1 is MGHRA and CDR2 YSYEKL. The CDR3 has 15 residues. In nucleotides, the CDR3 is TGCGCCAGCAGACGGATTAGCGGACATTACAATGAGCAGTTCTTC. Translating gives CASRRISGHYNEQFF.

V and J are TRBV19 and TRBJ2-7, with D perhaps matching TRBD1 (5 bases). Germline assignment: CDR1 LNHDA and CDR2 SQIVND (reference sequence). V was trimmed by 3 bases and J by 4 bases, leaving 13 bases between them. This CDR3 has 14 residues. The CDR3 DNA sequence: TGTGCCAGTAGTATGCGACAGAGCCAATACGAGCAGTACTTC. Translating it yields CASSMRQSQYEQYF.